A selection of T cell receptor beta chains follows, all from one sample in a study of T cell changes during pregnancy in multiple sclerosis. Data came from immunoSEQ multiplex PCR; TCRdb stores just in-frame clones and leaves some out. The sample lists tens of thousands of clones, 70% to 90% occurring once. The material was peripheral blood, obtained in the first trimester of pregnancy. Receptors originate from a female donor with multiple sclerosis, enrolled in a pregnancy study. Both conserved end residues are part of each CDR3. A D gene is named only where the DNA matches it firmly. The size of a clone is reported for some rows only, either as once, few or many, or as a class for expanded clones.

cdr3_aa cdr3_nt d_call v_call clone_size j_call
CASSFGQPADTQYF TGCGCCAGCAGCTTCGGACAGCCCGCGGATACGCAGTATTTT . TRBV5-1 . TRBJ2-3
CASSSPQTGILTEAFF TGTGCCAGCAGCTCTCCCCAGACAGGGATTCTGACTGAAGCTTTCTTT TRBD1 TRBV6-6 . TRBJ1-1
CASSVVASGNTGELFF TGTGCCAGCAGCGTAGTTGCTAGCGGGAACACCGGGGAGCTGTTTTTT TRBD2 TRBV9 . TRBJ2-2
CASSLSYRVGTDTQYF TGTGCCAGCAGCTTATCTTACAGGGTGGGCACAGATACGCAGTATTTT . TRBV7-8 . TRBJ2-3
CASLGGRKAEAFF TGTGCCAGCCTCGGTGGGAGGAAGGCTGAAGCTTTCTTT . TRBV2 . TRBJ1-1
CASSENGPGPEAFF TGTGCCAGCAGTGAAAACGGTCCAGGGCCTGAAGCTTTCTTT . TRBV2 . TRBJ1-1
CASSLGDRSPDTQYF TGTGCCAGCAGCCTAGGGGACAGGAGCCCAGATACGCAGTATTTT TRBD1 TRBV7-9 . TRBJ2-3
CASSTDRAGANVLTF TGCGCCAGCAGCACCGACAGGGCCGGGGCCAACGTCCTGACTTTC TRBD1 TRBV5-1 . TRBJ2-6
CASSYKLAGNEQFF TGTGCCAGCAGTTACAAACTAGCGGGAAATGAGCAGTTCTTC TRBD2 TRBV6-5 . TRBJ2-1
CASSYSYGRFNNEQFF TGTGCCAGCAGTTACTCGTACGGGAGATTCAACAATGAGCAGTTCTTC . TRBV6-5 . TRBJ2-1
CASSDVGMGQRYGYTF TGCGCCAGCAGCGACGTCGGAATGGGCCAACGGTATGGCTACACCTTC . TRBV4-1 . TRBJ1-2
CASSLAGAVYNEQFF TGTGCCAGCAGCTTAGCTGGGGCGGTGTACAATGAGCAGTTCTTC . TRBV7-9 . TRBJ2-1
CASSRLAGVSYNEQFF TGTGCCAGCAGTCGACTAGCGGGAGTCTCCTACAATGAGCAGTTCTTC TRBD2 TRBV6-4 . TRBJ2-1
CASSQERQGDGNTIYF TGTGCCAGCAGCCAAGAGAGGCAGGGGGACGGAAACACCATATATTTT TRBD1 TRBV4-2 . TRBJ1-3
CASSLDIPAKNIQYF TGCGCCAGCAGCTTGGACATCCCAGCCAAAAACATTCAGTACTTC . TRBV5-1 . TRBJ2-4
CAISSGTGGDYGYTF TGTGCCATCAGTTCCGGGACAGGGGGCGACTATGGCTACACCTTC TRBD1 TRBV10-3 . TRBJ1-2
CASSDLPGSAASYEQYF TGTGCCAGCAGTGACCTGCCGGGGAGCGCCGCCTCCTACGAGCAGTACTTC . TRBV6-4 . TRBJ2-7
CASSLEASGTYNEQFF TGCGCCAGCAGCTTGGAGGCTAGCGGGACGTACAATGAGCAGTTCTTC TRBD2 TRBV5-1 . TRBJ2-1
CASILQETQYF TGCGCCAGCATCCTCCAAGAGACCCAGTACTTC . TRBV5-1 . TRBJ2-5
CASSVAGSSNQPQHF TGCGCCAGCAGCGTAGCGGGAAGTAGCAATCAGCCCCAGCATTTT . TRBV5-1 . TRBJ1-5
CASTAGMPYNEQFF TGTGCCAGTACCGCAGGGATGCCCTACAATGAGCAGTTCTTC . TRBV19 once TRBJ2-1
CASSQDARTGGYGYTF TGTGCCAGCAGCCAAGATGCAAGGACAGGGGGCTATGGCTACACCTTC TRBD1 TRBV4-2 . TRBJ1-2
CATTVGTGLTGELFF TGTGCCACCACGGTCGGGACAGGGTTAACCGGGGAGCTGTTTTTT TRBD1 TRBV10-3 once TRBJ2-2
CASSLQTGVTDTQYF TGCGCCAGCAGCTTGCAGACAGGGGTGACAGATACGCAGTATTTT TRBD1 TRBV5-1 . TRBJ2-3
CAWKTSGSSREQFF TGTGCCTGGAAGACCAGCGGGAGCTCTAGGGAGCAGTTCTTC TRBD2 TRBV30 . TRBJ2-1
CASSLGTGANIQYF TGTGCCAGCAGCTTAGGAACAGGGGCAAACATTCAGTACTTC TRBD1 TRBV13 . TRBJ2-4
CASSPDRGGYGYTF TGTGCCAGCAGCCCGGACAGGGGAGGCTATGGCTACACCTTC TRBD1 TRBV7-3 . TRBJ1-2
CASSAHRVGSSEQYF TGTGCCAGCAGTGCCCACCGGGTAGGTTCGTCCGAGCAGTACTTC . TRBV2 . TRBJ2-7
CASSPGQGNTGELFF TGTGCCAGCAGCCCAGGACAGGGGAACACCGGGGAGCTGTTTTTT TRBD1 TRBV7-6 . TRBJ2-2
CASSITSGTYNEQFF TGTGCCAGCAGCATTACTAGCGGTACCTACAATGAGCAGTTCTTC TRBD2 TRBV5-4 few TRBJ2-1
CASSSLGGESPYEQYF TGTGCCAGCAGTTCCCTGGGAGGGGAAAGCCCCTACGAGCAGTACTTC TRBD2 TRBV6-5 . TRBJ2-7
CASSPREPITNTEAFF TGCGCCAGCAGCCCCCGGGAGCCCATCACGAACACTGAAGCTTTCTTT . TRBV5-1 . TRBJ1-1
CASSLGQGRGEQYF TGCGCCAGCAGCTTGGGACAGGGAAGAGGGGAGCAGTACTTC TRBD1 TRBV5-1 . TRBJ2-7
CASSEVLAGGIEQFF TGTGCCAGCAGTGAGGTACTAGCGGGAGGGATTGAGCAGTTCTTC TRBD2 TRBV6-1 . TRBJ2-1
CASSLGEREGPYNEQFF TGTGCTAGCAGCTTAGGAGAGCGGGAGGGCCCCTACAATGAGCAGTTCTTC TRBD2 TRBV7-7 . TRBJ2-1
CASSPGGASATEAFF TGCGCCAGCAGCCCAGGGGGCGCATCCGCCACTGAAGCTTTCTTT TRBD1 TRBV5-1 . TRBJ1-1
CASSRPSGATYEQYF TGTGCCAGCAGCCGTCCTAGCGGGGCAACCTACGAGCAGTACTTC TRBD2 TRBV7-9 . TRBJ2-7
CASSPLDSYEQYF TGTGCCAGCAGCCCCTTAGACTCCTACGAGCAGTACTTC . TRBV7-6 . TRBJ2-7
CASSYSLSGAGVEQFF TGTGCCAGCAGTTACTCCTTATCGGGAGCGGGAGTCGAGCAGTTCTTC TRBD2 TRBV6-5 once TRBJ2-1
CASREPGDGYTF TGTGCCAGCAGAGAGCCCGGGGATGGCTACACCTTC . TRBV28 . TRBJ1-2
CASSYGQGASGDTEAFF TGCGCCAGCAGCTATGGACAGGGAGCGTCTGGGGACACTGAAGCTTTCTTT TRBD1 TRBV5-1 . TRBJ1-1
CASSWTGGNQPQHF TGTGCCAGCAGTTGGACAGGGGGCAATCAGCCCCAGCATTTT TRBD1 TRBV6-5 . TRBJ1-5
CASSLDNGGQESNQPQHF TGTGCCAGCAGCTTAGATAATGGGGGACAGGAGAGCAATCAGCCCCAGCATTTT TRBD1 TRBV11-2 . TRBJ1-5
CASRSAAGPSTDTQYF TGTGCCAGCAGATCTGCGGCAGGGCCTAGCACAGATACGCAGTATTTT . TRBV28 . TRBJ2-3
CATLRGTANEKLFF TGTGCCACCTTACGCGGGACAGCTAATGAAAAACTGTTTTTT TRBD1 TRBV6-1 . TRBJ1-4
CASSSTGGAYYEQYF TGCGCCAGCAGCTCGACAGGGGGCGCTTATTACGAGCAGTACTTC TRBD1 TRBV5-1 . TRBJ2-7
CASSFWTGLHYGYTF TGTGCCAGCAGTTTTTGGACAGGCCTTCACTATGGCTACACCTTC TRBD1 TRBV27 . TRBJ1-2
CASSRQGGNTEAFF TGTGCCAGCAGTCGACAGGGGGGGAACACTGAAGCTTTCTTT TRBD1 TRBV6-5 . TRBJ1-1
CSVEGLAGEDTQYF TGCAGCGTAGAGGGACTGGCAGGTGAGGATACGCAGTATTTT . TRBV29-1 . TRBJ2-3
CASSLAGGTSGRASNTGELFF TGCGCCAGCAGCTTGGCTGGCGGGACTAGCGGGAGGGCCTCGAACACCGGGGAGCTGTTTTTT TRBD2 TRBV5-1 . TRBJ2-2
CASRAGGVVNIQYF TGCGCCAGCAGGGCGGGGGGAGTGGTAAACATTCAGTACTTC TRBD2 TRBV10-2 . TRBJ2-4
CASSWRLAANEQFF TGTGCCAGCAGCTGGCGGCTAGCGGCCAATGAGCAGTTCTTC TRBD2 TRBV5-4 . TRBJ2-1
CASSWGASGSPYEQYF TGTGCCAGCAGCTGGGGGGCTAGCGGGAGTCCCTACGAGCAGTACTTC TRBD2 TRBV5-4 . TRBJ2-7
CATRSRGDLYNEQFF TGTGCCACCCGTAGTCGAGGAGATCTTTACAATGAGCAGTTCTTC . TRBV15 . TRBJ2-1
CASSIEDRSYGYTF TGTGCCAGTAGTATTGAGGACAGGTCCTATGGCTACACCTTC TRBD1 TRBV19 . TRBJ1-2
CASSEAVGGGTDTQYF TGTGCCAGCAGTGAAGCGGTGGGCGGGGGCACAGATACGCAGTATTTT . TRBV6-1 . TRBJ2-3
CAWSYRGSTGELFF TGTGCCTGGAGTTACAGGGGAAGCACCGGGGAGCTGTTTTTT TRBD1 TRBV30 . TRBJ2-2